One and the same sample provided the 23 T cell receptor delta chains below, sequenced in a study of γδ T cells in repeated Plasmodium falciparum infection. TCRdb fed the multiplex PCR reads to CATT. The profile shows over 45,000 delta-chain clones, 1.6% of them singletons. Flow sorting of PBMC yielded separate Vgamma9/Vdelta2+ and Vdelta2-negative gammadelta T cell populations for bulk repertoire analysis. What was sequenced was gamma-delta T cells from blood. The receptor source for this set is a pool of human donors (malaria-infected and uninfected, not separated).

This clone occurred a few times. TCRdb's entry gives the protein of a much larger clone, which mismatches this DNA's translation at residue 8, likely from a read error; the protein reported here is translated from the DNA. The V call is TRDV1, the J call TRDJ1; D unresolved. This CDR3 is built from 13 residues. Germline V gives CDR1 TSWWSYY, CDR2 QGS. Trimming removed 0 bases from V and 8 bases from J, with 10 bases in between. CDR3 nucleotide sequence: TGTGCTCTTGGGGAACTCTTGTTTCAAAAACTCATCTTT. The encoded protein is CALGELLFQKLIF.

The table lists this clone with a few counts. The translation of this DNA and the TCRdb protein of a much larger clone differ at residue 10, probably owing to a read error; the protein shown here is translated from the DNA. The V call is TRDV2, the J call TRDJ1, with a weak D call TRDD3 (6 bases). The J gene was not available in TCRdb and was assigned here by matching the DNA to germline segments. CDR3 length: 19 residues. The V gene lost 0 bases and the J gene lost 0 bases, with 22 bases spanning the gap. Germline V gene data show CDR1 as GEAIGNYY and CDR2 as EKD. CDR3 region: CACDTLRGWRILHTDKLIF. In DNA, the CDR3 is TGTGCCTGTGACACCCTCCGCGGGTGGAGGATACTCCACACCGATAAACTCATCTTT.

This chain uses TRDV1 with TRDJ1, with D possibly being TRDD1 (5 bases). The J gene, absent from TCRdb, was called here by matching the DNA to germline. The germline V gene has CDR1 TSWWSYY and CDR2 QGS. The V end lost 9 bases, the J end lost 1 base, and 27 bases lay between the germline ends. The CDR3 length is 18 residues. The DNA for the CDR3 is TGTGCTCTCAGGGAACCTCCCCTATTCGGAGAAATCACCGATAAACTCATCTTT. Its translation: CALREPPLFGEITDKLIF.

This clone was counted many times. The chain combines TRDV1 with TRDJ1; 8 positions match TRDD3. Germline V lookup: CDR1 TSWWSYY, CDR2 QGS. The CDR3 spans 18 residues. V gave up 0 bases and J gave up 11 bases; unmatched junction bases: 20. CDR3 sequence (DNA): TGTGCTCTTGGGGAACTCAGTAATGCTCCCAGATACTGGGGGTGCCTCATCTTT. Its translation is CALGELSNAPRYWGCLIF.

By frequency in the sample, this clone is medium-sized. At the DNA level, this CDR3 is encoded by other sequences in the same sample as well. The chain has TRDV1 and TRDJ1; tentatively, D is TRDD3 (6 bases). V was clipped by 4 bases and J by 3 bases, with 36 bases between them. CDR3 length equals 22 residues. In germline, CDR1 is TSWWSYY, CDR2 QGS. CDR3 coding DNA: TGTGCTCTTGGGGGTCCTTCGTATACAAAAAAGGACATGAAGGGGATTCCCGATAAACTCATCTTT. This encodes CALGGPSYTKKDMKGIPDKLIF.

This clone was counted only a few times. This likely stems from a read error, as it lies one base from a far larger clone. Other nucleotide sequences from this sample produce the same CDR3. The chain carries TRDV2 and TRDJ1, with 9 bases fitting TRDD3. TCRdb is silent on the J gene; assignment here came from matching the DNA to germline. CDR1 is GEAIGNYY, CDR2 EKD, per germline. The CDR3 covers 17 residues. V dropped 3 bases and J dropped 5; count of bases not matched to a gene: 15. This CDR3 reads CACDPSRTGGYPDKLIF. The CDR3 DNA sequence: TGTGCCTGTGACCCATCACGCACGGGGGGATACCCTGATAAACTCATCTTT.

This clone came up a few times. The TCRdb record carries a much larger clone's protein, which differs from this DNA's translation at residue 17; a read error is the likely cause, and the protein listed here is the DNA translation. V and J are TRDV1 and TRDJ1; D tentatively reads TRDD2 or TRDD3 (8 bases each). TCRdb offers no J gene call, so here the DNA was matched to germline to obtain one. This CDR3 has 21 residues. CDR1 and CDR2 from the germline V gene are TSWWSYY and QGS. The CDR3 loop is CALGEVFLRFWGKLYTNKLIF. The CDR3 bases are TGTGCTCTTGGGGAGGTCTTCCTACGATTCTGGGGGAAACTGTACACCAATAAACTCATCTTT.

There are many counts of this clone. For this DNA, TCRdb reports the protein of a much larger clone, which diverges at residue 9, most likely from a read error; the protein presented here is translated directly from the DNA. The chain is built from TRDV2 and TRDJ1; weak D call: TRDD3 (6 bases). Assignment of the J gene here rests on matching the DNA to germline, because TCRdb gives none. Germline CDR1 reads GEAIGNYY; CDR2 reads EKD. This CDR3 contains 14 residues. Trimming pared 0 bases from V and 2 bases from J, leaving 9 bases between. CDR3 in DNA: TGTGCCTGTGACACCGTACTGGGTACCGATAAACTCATCTTT. Translation: CACDTVLGTDKLIF.

Only a few counts were recorded for this clone. TCRdb assigns this DNA the protein of a much larger clone, which departs from its translation at residue 6; this likely reflects a read error, and the protein shown comes from translating the DNA. This sequence joins TRDV1 and TRDJ3, with 13 nucleotides matching TRDD3. Here the J gene was assigned by germline matching of the DNA, as TCRdb has none. Germline V CDR1 and CDR2: TSWWSYY, QGS. V gave up 5 bases and J gave up 0 bases; unmatched junction bases: 34. The CDR3 sequence is 29 residues long. The CDR3, as DNA: TGTGCTCTTGGGCCACTGACCGCCGGCCTTCTTCCCACCGTACTGGGGGATACGATTCGCTCCTGGGACACCCGACAGATGTTTTTC. The encoded protein is CALGPLTAGLLPTVLGDTIRSWDTRQMFF.

As to this clone: A read error is likely here: a far larger clone is one base away. The gene calls are TRDV3 and TRDJ1, with 13 bases lining up with TRDD3. TCRdb gives no J gene; it was assigned here by matching the DNA to germline. CDR3 length: 14 residues. Germline V gene data show CDR1 as TVYSNPD and CDR2 as GDNSRS (reference sequence). V was clipped by 0 bases and J by 8 bases; unmatched bases: 6. The CDR3 reads CAFSITGGYDKLIF. In DNA, the CDR3 is TGTGCCTTTAGCATTACTGGGGGATACGACAAACTCATCTTT. The complete variable domain, with remaining parts taken from reference TRDV3 and TRDJ1, reads CDKVTQSSPDQTVASGSEVVLLCTYDTVYSNPDLFWYRIRPDYSFQFVFYGDNSRSEGADFTQGRFSVKHILTQKAFHLVISPVRTEDSATYYCAFSITGGYDKLIFGKGTRVTVEP.

In the case of this clone: This DNA's translation differs at residue 10 from TCRdb's protein, which comes from a much larger clone; a read error is likely, and the protein shown is translated from the DNA. Other DNA sequences in this specimen translate into the identical CDR3. The rearrangement joins TRDV1 to TRDJ1, with D possibly TRDD3 on 6 matching bases. The J gene was not available in TCRdb and was assigned here by matching the DNA to germline segments. This CDR3 comprises 16 residues. Germline V CDR1 and CDR2: TSWWSYY, QGS. CDR3 DNA: TGCGCTCTTGGGGAATCCTTCTGGGGAGGGTCCGATAAACTCATCTTT. As protein: CALGESFWGGSDKLIF.

As to this clone: A far larger clone lies a single base away; this is likely a read error. The sample holds other DNA sequences that translate to the same CDR3. The chain recombines TRDV1 with TRDJ1; 10 bases agree with TRDD3. The J gene, not given by TCRdb, was assigned here from a germline match of the nucleotide sequence. J lost 1 base, V lost 0 bases, and 11 bases had no gene match. Germline V lookup: CDR1 TSWWSYY, CDR2 QGS. This CDR3 has 19 amino acids. This CDR3 reads CALGELPYWGMKRTDKLIF. The CDR3 coding sequence is TGTGCTCTTGGGGAACTTCCGTACTGGGGGATGAAACGCACCGATAAACTCATCTTT.

The sample holds many counts of this clone. TCRdb assigns this DNA the protein of a much larger clone, which departs from its translation at residue 9; this likely reflects a read error, and the protein shown comes from translating the DNA. This chain uses TRDV2 with TRDJ1; D gene ambiguous. Germline loops: CDR1 GEAIGNYY, CDR2 EKD. The V end lost 3 bases, the J end lost 3 bases, and 13 bases lay between the germline ends. The CDR3 sequence is 14 residues long. This CDR3 is CACDSLLNADKLIF. CDR3 nucleotide sequence: TGTGCCTGTGACTCCTTACTTAACGCCGATAAACTCATCTTT.

Note on this clone: A far larger clone is one nucleotide away, so this likely arose from a read error. This sample includes further DNA sequences coding for the same CDR3. The J gene is TRDJ1, the V gene TRDV1; 12 bases fit TRDD3. Here the J gene came from matching the DNA to germline, since TCRdb omits it. CDR1 is TSWWSYY, CDR2 QGS, per germline. The CDR3 has 17 residues. Germline trimming cut 3 bases from V and 0 bases from J; bases unmatched to any gene: 5. The CDR3: CALGELGDTLDTDKLIF. The CDR3 DNA is TGTGCTCTTGGGGAGCTGGGGGATACGCTGGACACCGATAAACTCATCTTT.

In its sample, this clone was seen many times. The chain employs TRDV2 and TRDJ3, with 7 bases fitting TRDD3. TCRdb records no J gene; here it was assigned by comparing the DNA to germline. Germline values: CDR1 GEAIGNYY, CDR2 EKD. Unmatched junction bases numbered 13, after V lost 3 bases and J lost 0 bases. The CDR3 is made up of 20 amino acids. The CDR3 here is CACDGTGDGRGSWDTRQMFF. The CDR3 bases are TGTGCCTGTGACGGTACTGGGGACGGAAGGGGCTCCTGGGACACCCGACAGATGTTTTTC.

This clone occurred a few times. Since a far larger clone is one base different, this is likely a read error. The sample carries other DNA sequences with the same CDR3. The CDR3 is CALGSPFSDKLIF. CDR3 sequence (DNA): TGTGCTCTTGGGTCCCCCTTCTCCGACAAACTCATCTTT. V is TRDV1 and J is TRDJ1, with a tentative D call TRDD2 (5 bases). There are 13 residues in the CDR3. Per germline, CDR1 TSWWSYY and CDR2 QGS.

This clone has a count of ten or more. With a much larger clone just one base away, this may be a read error. The same CDR3 also results from other DNA sequences found in this sample. CDR3 nucleotide sequence: TGTGCTCTTGGCCCGAGGACGTTGGGAGATACAGATAAACTCATCTTT. It codes for CALGPRTLGDTDKLIF. This sequence joins TRDV1 and TRDJ1; TRDD3 might be the D (5 bases). Per germline, CDR1 TSWWSYY and CDR2 QGS. Trimming removed 6 bases from V and 5 bases from J, with 22 bases in between. This CDR3 contains 16 residues.

There are many counts of this clone. Possible read error: a much larger clone is one base away. Different DNA sequences within this sample yield the same CDR3. This rearrangement joins TRDV1 to TRDJ1, with 9 nucleotides matching TRDD3. CDR3 length equals 17 residues. Per the germline V gene, CDR1 is TSWWSYY and CDR2 is QGS. Here the CDR3 DNA reads TGTGCTCTTGGGGAGCTACGTGCTGGGGGATTAAGATATAAACTCATATTT. It encodes CALGELRAGGLRYKLIF.

This clone was found many times. With a far larger clone one base away, a read error is the likely cause. The sample holds other DNA sequences that translate to the same CDR3. The V gene is TRDV1, the J gene TRDJ4; TRDD3 matches at 9 bases. Looked up from germline, CDR1 is TSWWSYY and CDR2 is QGS. This CDR3 region has 19 residues. The CDR3 DNA is TGTGCCCTTGGGGTGAGCTTCCCACCCCGTACTGGGGGAGACAGACCCCTGATCTTT. This sequence encodes CALGVSFPPRTGGDRPLIF.

Comments on this clone: For this DNA, TCRdb reports the protein of a much larger clone, which diverges at residue 18, most likely from a read error; the protein presented here is translated directly from the DNA. No J gene was called, and the V gene is TRDV2; no check of the table's D call, TRDD3, against the DNA was made. The CDR3 is made up of 19 amino acids. From germline, CDR1 is GEAIGNYY and CDR2 EKD. CDR3 residues: CACDTVNGGYATYTDKLTF. In nucleotides, the CDR3 is TGTGCCTGTGACACCGTGAATGGGGGATACGCGACGTACACCGATAAACTCACCTTT.

This clone was seen a handful of times. The TCRdb protein, from a much larger clone, departs from this DNA's translation at residue 20, likely by read error; the protein shown derives from the DNA. The J gene is uncalled and the V gene is TRDV1; TRDD3 is the table's D call, not checked against the DNA. Germline V gives CDR1 TSWWSYY, CDR2 QGS. This CDR3 has 21 amino acids. In nucleotides, the CDR3 is TGTGCTCTTGCGGTGGAGACCCATTCCAACAATTACGACTGGGGGTTCACGCGACTCACCTTT. This gives the protein CALAVETHSNNYDWGFTRLTF.

This clone was seen more than once but under ten times. Only one base separates this from a far larger clonotype, so it likely reflects a read error. The sample has other DNA sequences that encode this CDR3 too. The rearrangement links TRDV1 to TRDJ2; D unclear. Here the J gene was assigned by germline matching of the DNA, as TCRdb has none. The CDR3 length is 22 residues. Germline V gene lookup returns CDR1 TSWWSYY and CDR2 QGS. The V end lost 3 bases, the J end lost 6 bases, and 35 bases lay between the germline ends. In nucleotides, the CDR3 is TGTGCTCTTGGGGAGCTAGCTACCACTTTGCGATCGGAACGCCAAAGGGCAGCACAACTCTTCTTT. This gives the protein CALGELATTLRSERQRAAQLFF.

With regard to this clone: A far larger clone is just one base off, so this is likely a read error. The V and J genes are TRDV1 and TRDJ1; 13 bases align to TRDD3. The J gene, missing from TCRdb, was assigned here through DNA to germline matching. Germline CDR1 and CDR2: TSWWSYY and QGS. The V and J ends lost 3 bases and 2 bases, in that order; junction bases with no gene match: 24. This CDR3 has 23 amino acids. The CDR3 spells CALGELAATCGTGGYARTDKLIF. In DNA form, the CDR3 reads TGTGCTCTTGGGGAGCTCGCGGCTACGTGTGGGACTGGGGGATACGCGCGAACCGATAAACTCATCTTT.